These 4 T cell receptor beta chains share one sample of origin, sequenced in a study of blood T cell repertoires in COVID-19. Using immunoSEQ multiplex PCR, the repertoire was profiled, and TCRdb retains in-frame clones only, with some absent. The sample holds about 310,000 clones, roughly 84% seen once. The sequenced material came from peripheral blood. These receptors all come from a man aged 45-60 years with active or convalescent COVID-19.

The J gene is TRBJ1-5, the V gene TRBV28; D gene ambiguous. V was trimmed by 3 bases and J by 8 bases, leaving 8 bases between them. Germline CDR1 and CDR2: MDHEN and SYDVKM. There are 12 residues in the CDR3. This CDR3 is CASSLAGKPQHF. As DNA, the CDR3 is TGTGCCAGCAGTTTGGCGGGGAAGCCCCAGCATTTT.

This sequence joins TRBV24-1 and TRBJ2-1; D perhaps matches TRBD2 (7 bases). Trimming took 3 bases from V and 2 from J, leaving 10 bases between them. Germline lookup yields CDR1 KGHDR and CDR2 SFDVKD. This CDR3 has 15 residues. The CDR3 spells CATSDLRGPYNEQFF. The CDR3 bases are TGTGCCACCAGTGATCTGCGGGGGCCCTACAATGAGCAGTTCTTC.

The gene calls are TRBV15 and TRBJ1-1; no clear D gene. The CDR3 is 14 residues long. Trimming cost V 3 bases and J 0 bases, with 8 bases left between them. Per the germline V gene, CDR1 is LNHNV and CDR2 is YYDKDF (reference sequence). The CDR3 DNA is TGTGCCACCAGCAGCTGGAGGATGAACACTGAAGCTTTCTTT. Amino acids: CATSSWRMNTEAFF.

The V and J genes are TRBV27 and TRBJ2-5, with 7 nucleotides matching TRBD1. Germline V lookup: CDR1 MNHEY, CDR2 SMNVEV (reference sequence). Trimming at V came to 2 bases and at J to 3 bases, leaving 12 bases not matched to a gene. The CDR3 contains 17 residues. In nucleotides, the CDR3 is TGTGCCAGCAGTTTAAGGTATACAGGACAGGTTGAAGAGACCCAGTACTTC. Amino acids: CASSLRYTGQVEETQYF.